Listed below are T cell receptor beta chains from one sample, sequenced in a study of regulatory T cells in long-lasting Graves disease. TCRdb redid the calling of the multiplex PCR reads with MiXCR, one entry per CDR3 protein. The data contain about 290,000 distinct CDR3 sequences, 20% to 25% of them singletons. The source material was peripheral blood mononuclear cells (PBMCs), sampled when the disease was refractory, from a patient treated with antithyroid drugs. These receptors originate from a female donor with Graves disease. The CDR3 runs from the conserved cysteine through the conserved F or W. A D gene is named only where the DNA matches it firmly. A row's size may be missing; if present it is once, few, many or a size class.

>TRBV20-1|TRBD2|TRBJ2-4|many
TGCAGTGCCCCGACTAGCGGGACGTCCAAAAACATTCAGTACTTC
CSAPTSGTSKNIQYF
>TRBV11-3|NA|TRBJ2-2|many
TGTGCCAGCAGCCGGATGAACACCGGGGAGCTGTTTTTT
CASSRMNTGELFF
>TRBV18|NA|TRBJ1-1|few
TGTGCCAGCTCACCTTCCCCGGCAGAAAACACTGAAGCTTTCTTT
CASSPSPAENTEAFF
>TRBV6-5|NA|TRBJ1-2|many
TGTGCCAGCAGTTCCCTCAGGGGAATCAACTATGGCTACACCTTC
CASSSLRGINYGYTF
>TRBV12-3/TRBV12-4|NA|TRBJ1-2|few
TGTGCCAGCAAAGAGACAAGGGGGTATGGCTACACCTTC
CASKETRGYGYTF
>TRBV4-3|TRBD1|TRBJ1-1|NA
TGCGCCAGCAGCCAGCTGACAGGGCAAACTGAAGCTTTCTTT
CASSQLTGQTEAFF
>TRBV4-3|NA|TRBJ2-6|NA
TGCGCCAGCAGCCAAGATCGGGCAGGGTTCGCCAACGTCCTGACTTTC
CASSQDRAGFANVLTF
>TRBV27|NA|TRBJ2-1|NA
TGTGCCAGCAGTTTCTCGATCAAATACAATGAGCAGTTCTTC
CASSFSIKYNEQFF
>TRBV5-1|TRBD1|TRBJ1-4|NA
TGCGCCAGCAGCCTAGGGACAGAAATTAATGAAAAACTGTTTTTT
CASSLGTEINEKLFF
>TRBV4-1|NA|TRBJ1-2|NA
TGCGCCAGCAGCCAAGTGTCAGACTATGGCTACACCTTC
CASSQVSDYGYTF
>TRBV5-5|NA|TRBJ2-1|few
TGTGCCAGCAGCTTAAAAACGGGTCGGTATGAGCAGTTCTTC
CASSLKTGRYEQFF
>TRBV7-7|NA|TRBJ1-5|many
TGTGCCAGCAGCTTGCAGGGACCCAATCAGCCCCAGCATTTT
CASSLQGPNQPQHF
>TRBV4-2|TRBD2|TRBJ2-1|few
TGTGCCAGCAGCTTAGTCCCCGGGACTAGAGACAATGAGCAGTTCTTC
CASSLVPGTRDNEQFF
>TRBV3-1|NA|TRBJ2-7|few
TGTGCCAGCAGCCCCCCCCTAGGGGGAGAGGGCTACGAGCAGTACTTC
CASSPPLGGEGYEQYF
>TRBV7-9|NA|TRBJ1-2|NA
TGTGCCAGCAGCTTAGCACCCAAGTCAGCCAGTGGCTACACCTTC
CASSLAPKSASGYTF
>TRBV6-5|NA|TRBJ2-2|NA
TGTGCCAGCAGTTACAACGGGAGCCCTTCCGGGGAGCTGTTTTTT
CASSYNGSPSGELFF
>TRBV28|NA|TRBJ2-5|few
TGTGCCAGCAGTTTCACTGTAACCCAGTACTTC
CASSFTVTQYF